One and the same sample provided the 10 T cell receptor beta chains below, sequenced in a study of T cell responses to AZD1222 COVID-19 vaccine. This table comes from immunoSEQ multiplex PCR, and its TCRdb copy is limited to in-frame clones, with some not included. The data hold approximately 200,000 clones, with about 94% observed a single time. The specimen comprised peripheral blood, sampled on day 0 of AZD1222 vaccination. The source is an adult in good health.

The rearrangement joins TRBV19 to TRBJ2-5, with 7 nucleotides matching TRBD1. V lost 4 bases and J lost 1; bases outside the gene matches: 6. The V gene's germline CDR1 is LNHDA and CDR2 SQIVND (reference sequence). The CDR3 consists of 15 residues. CDR3 in amino acids: CASSTGGQVQETQYF. In DNA form, the CDR3 reads TGTGCCAGTAGTACCGGCGGACAGGTCCAAGAGACCCAGTACTTC.

The J gene is TRBJ1-5, the V gene TRBV5-6, with 9 bases aligning to TRBD1. Losses at the gene ends were 3 bases for V and 3 bases for J; bases not matched to a gene: 7. There are 16 residues in the CDR3. Looked up from germline, CDR1 is SGHDT and CDR2 is YYEEEE. The CDR3 DNA reads TGTGCCAGCAGCTCGGGACAGGGCATGGACAATCAGCCCCAGCATTTT. It is translated as CASSSGQGMDNQPQHF.

This chain connects TRBV9 to TRBJ1-5; weak D call: TRBD1 (5 bases). Germline CDR1 SGDLS, CDR2 YYNGEE. The V gene lost 0 bases and the J gene lost 1 base, with 8 bases spanning the gap. CDR3 length: 15 amino acids. This CDR3 is CASSVGGVSNQPQHF. CDR3 in DNA: TGTGCCAGCAGCGTAGGGGGGGTGAGCAATCAGCCCCAGCATTTT.

The CDR3 DNA reads as TGTGCCAGCAGATTGGGTGGCTCTGGGGCCAACGTCCTGACTTTC. Amino acids: CASRLGGSGANVLTF. The chain uses TRBV28 and TRBJ2-6, with D hard to call. V lost 6 bases, J lost 0 bases, and 9 bases lay in between. CDR3 length equals 15 residues. Germline V gene sequence: CDR1 MDHEN, CDR2 SYDVKM. Drawing the rest from reference TRBV28 and TRBJ2-6, the complete variable domain is DVKVTQSSRYLVKRTGEKVFLECVQDMDHENMFWYRQDPGLGLRLIYFSYDVKMKEKGDIPEGYSVSREKKERFSLILESASTNQTSMYLCASRLGGSGANVLTFGAGSRLTVL.

In its sample, this clone was seen once. This sequence joins TRBV5-6 and TRBJ2-1, with D tentatively TRBD2 (6 bases). CDR1 is SGHDT and CDR2 is YYEEEE in the germline V gene. With 4 bases removed from V and 3 bases from J, the gap between germline ends came to 17 bases. The CDR3 runs 16 residues. The CDR3 DNA follows: TGTGCCAGCAGCCTCCGGAGTGGGGGGTTCTACAATGAGCAGTTCTTC. Protein: CASSLRSGGFYNEQFF.

V gene TRBV2 combines with J gene TRBJ2-1; 8 bases are a match to TRBD2. CDR1 and CDR2 from the germline V gene are SNHLY and FYNNEI. This CDR3 is built from 15 residues. V lost 6 bases, J lost 5 bases, and 9 bases stayed unmatched. DNA of the CDR3: TGTGCCAGCAGGGAGGGGCTAGCGGGTAACAATGAGCAGTTCTTC. Amino acids: CASREGLAGNNEQFF.

The chain has TRBV4-1 and TRBJ1-2; D unresolved. CDR3 length: 16 amino acids. V lost 1 base, J lost 7 bases, and 19 bases lay in between. Germline CDR1 is MGHRA and CDR2 is YSYEKL. CDR3 in amino acids: CASSQVLSRGVGGYTF. In DNA, the CDR3 is TGCGCCAGCAGCCAAGTTCTTTCTCGGGGAGTTGGTGGCTACACCTTC.

The gene calls are TRBV6-2 or TRBV6-3 and TRBJ1-2; 10 bases line up with TRBD1. Trimming cost V 4 bases and J 6 bases; bases outside gene matches: 8. Germline V gene sequence: CDR1 MNHEY, CDR2 SVGEGT. This CDR3 is built from 15 residues. The CDR3 reads CASSSPGQGVHGYTF. CDR3 in DNA: TGTGCCAGCAGTTCCCCCGGACAGGGGGTCCATGGCTACACCTTC.

The rearrangement uses TRBV3-1 (or the pseudogene TRBV3-2) and TRBJ2-1; D is uncertain. CDR1 is LGHDT, CDR2 YNNKEL, per germline (reference sequence). The CDR3 is made up of 16 amino acids. The V and J ends lost 3 bases and 0 bases respectively, with 12 bases between them. The CDR3 sequence is CASSQFAFSSYNEQFF. CDR3 DNA: TGTGCCAGCAGCCAGTTCGCTTTCAGCTCCTACAATGAGCAGTTCTTC.

The CDR3 DNA follows: TGTGCCAGCAGTGAGGGGGTTTTGGGCTACACCTTC. As protein: CASSEGVLGYTF. The rearrangement uses TRBV6-6 and TRBJ1-2; D may be TRBD1 (6 bases). This CDR3 spans 12 amino acids. Germline-derived CDR1 and CDR2 are MNHNY and SVGAGI (reference sequence). V was shortened by 5 bases and J by 8 bases, with 12 bases between the two germline ends.